The 25 T cell receptor beta chains listed next were all sequenced from one sample in a study of blood T cell repertoires in COVID-19. The table came from immunoSEQ multiplex PCR; TCRdb's copy has only in-frame clones and leaves some out. The sample includes under 350,000 clones, around 82% seen only once; the top ten take over 9%. Material for sequencing was peripheral blood. The origin of the receptors is a woman in her 50s who had recovered from COVID-19.

The rearrangement links TRBV5-1 to TRBJ2-1, with TRBD2 matching over 9 bases. The junction had 5 bases not matched to a gene; V was cut back by 5 bases and J by 5 bases. The CDR3 is 14 residues long. Germline-derived CDR1 and CDR2 are SGHRS and YFSETQ. The DNA of the CDR3 is TGCGCCAGCAGTGGGGCTAGCGGGAACAATGAGCAGTTCTTC. Its translation is CASSGASGNNEQFF.

This clone was seen more than once but under ten times. V is TRBV6-2 or TRBV6-3 and J is TRBJ2-2, with TRBD1 as a possible D gene (6 bases). V lost 2 bases to trimming and J lost 2 bases, with 12 bases between them. The length of the CDR3 is 16 residues. Germline CDR1 and CDR2: MNHEY and SVGEGT. The CDR3 spells CASSYRRTANTGELFF. The CDR3 nucleotides read TGTGCCAGCAGTTACCGGAGGACAGCCAACACCGGGGAGCTGTTTTTT.

This chain uses TRBV5-1 with TRBJ1-4; 10 nucleotides align to TRBD1. The CDR3 is made up of 16 amino acids. Germline V gives CDR1 SGHRS, CDR2 YFSETQ. V lost 0 bases, J lost 7 bases, and 6 bases stayed unmatched. The CDR3 region is CASSLGQGAGFEKLFF. CDR3 DNA: TGCGCCAGCAGCTTGGGACAGGGGGCTGGATTTGAAAAACTGTTTTTT. The full variable domain, its missing parts supplied by reference TRBV5-1 and TRBJ1-4, is KAGVTQTPRYLIKTRGQQVTLSCSPISGHRSVSWYQQTPGQGLQFLFEYFSETQRNKGNFPGRFSGRQFSNSRSEMNVSTLELGDSALYLCASSLGQGAGFEKLFFGSGTQLSVL.

This clone came up once. This chain uses TRBV27 with TRBJ1-1; D not resolved. CDR3 length: 13 amino acids. The germline CDR1 and CDR2 sequences are MNHEY and SMNVEV (reference sequence). The V end lost 5 bases, the J end lost 1 base, and 8 bases lay between the germline ends. CDR3 in amino acids: CASSIQQNTEAFF. CDR3 in DNA: TGTGCCAGCAGTATCCAACAGAACACTGAAGCTTTCTTT.

The CDR3 nucleotides are TGTGCCTGGAGTGTACTGTCCTACGAGCAGTACTTC. Translation gives CAWSVLSYEQYF. This chain uses TRBV30 with TRBJ2-7; no firm D call. Trimming left V 0 bases short and J 1 base short, with 4 bases between. The length of the CDR3 is 12 residues. Germline CDR1 is GTSNPN and CDR2 is SVGIG (reference sequence).

This chain links TRBV12-5 with TRBJ1-5; D is possibly TRBD1 (6 bases). Trimming pared 0 bases from V and 7 bases from J, leaving 22 bases between. Germline V gene sequence: CDR1 LGHNT, CDR2 FRNRAP. The CDR3 consists of 18 residues. The CDR3 reads CASGLVGKLDRRQQPQHF. The DNA for the CDR3 is TGTGCTAGTGGTTTGGTAGGGAAGTTAGACAGGCGGCAACAGCCCCAGCATTTT.

The V call is TRBV7-8, the J call TRBJ2-1; 7 bases are a match to TRBD1. Per germline, CDR1 SGHVS and CDR2 FQNEAQ. J gave up 4 bases and V 5 bases, and 2 bases lay outside the gene matches. This CDR3 has 13 residues. CDR3 DNA: TGTGCCAGCAGCCGGGGACAGTACAATGAGCAGTTCTTC. Protein: CASSRGQYNEQFF.

This clone was seen once. The chain carries TRBV15 and TRBJ1-2; no clear D. V was cut by 3 bases and J by 8 bases, with 16 bases left in between. Germline V gene lookup returns CDR1 LNHNV and CDR2 YYDKDF (reference sequence). CDR3 size: 14 residues. The CDR3 loop is CATSRPSEGKGYTF. As DNA, the CDR3 is TGTGCCACCAGCAGGCCCTCCGAGGGAAAAGGCTACACCTTC.

The chain has TRBV5-4 and TRBJ2-1; D is uncertain. This CDR3 region has 16 residues. V was pared by 4 bases and J by 0 bases, with 14 bases between. From germline, CDR1 is SGHNT and CDR2 YYREEE (reference sequence). The CDR3 DNA sequence: TGTGCCAGCAGCCCCTCCGGAGCAAGCTCCTACAATGAGCAGTTCTTC. It specifies CASSPSGASSYNEQFF.

In regard to this clone: At the DNA level, this CDR3 is encoded by other sequences in the same sample as well. The chain has TRBV28 and TRBJ1-5; TRBD1 matches at 9 bases. The CDR3 runs 14 residues. J lost 4 bases, V lost 3 bases, and 1 base had no gene match. CDR1 MDHEN and CDR2 SYDVKM come from the germline V gene. CDR3 nucleotides: TGTGCCAGCAGTTTGGGGACAGGGAATCAGCCCCAGCATTTT. Translated, it gives CASSLGTGNQPQHF.

The table lists this clone with a count of one. The rearrangement joins TRBV30 to TRBJ1-6, with 10 nucleotides matching TRBD1. The CDR3 covers 13 residues. The germline CDR1 and CDR2 sequences are GTSNPN and SVGIG (reference sequence). V trimming: 2 bases; J trimming: 9 bases; junction bases outside the gene matches: 1. CDR3 amino acids: CAWSRTGGSPLHF. Written as DNA, the CDR3 is TGTGCCTGGAGTAGGACAGGGGGTTCACCCCTCCACTTT.

This chain joins TRBV9 and TRBJ2-3; tentative D call: TRBD1 (5 bases). The CDR3 has 18 residues. Looked up from germline, CDR1 is SGDLS and CDR2 is YYNGEE. Between the trimmed V and J ends, which lost 0 bases and 7 bases, there was a span of 24 bases. The CDR3 DNA reads TGTGCCAGCAGCGTAGCCCCCCCCCAGGGCGAAGTCAAAAATACGCAGTATTTT. Translated: CASSVAPPQGEVKNTQYF.

The genes are TRBV24-1 and TRBJ2-2; TRBD2 matches 10 bases. V lost 4 bases and J lost 6; bases outside the gene matches: 4. CDR1 is KGHDR, CDR2 SFDVKD, per germline. There are 15 residues in the CDR3. As DNA, the CDR3 is TGTGCCACCAGTGAATTCGGACTAGCGGCCGGGGAGCTGTTTTTT. Protein sequence: CATSEFGLAAGELFF.

Comment on this clone: The sample carries other DNA sequences with the same CDR3. J is TRBJ2-7 and V is TRBV3-1 (or the pseudogene TRBV3-2), with TRBD1 identical over 9 bases. This CDR3 is 15 amino acids long. V trimming: 1 base; J trimming: 2 bases; junction bases outside the gene matches: 3. Germline values: CDR1 LGHDT, CDR2 YNNKEL (reference sequence). The CDR3 protein is CASSQAGTGPYEQYF. As DNA, the CDR3 is TGTGCCAGCAGCCAAGCCGGGACAGGGCCCTACGAGCAGTACTTC.

The chain combines TRBV19 with TRBJ1-1, with D hard to call. The CDR3 loop spans 14 amino acids. Germline loops: CDR1 LNHDA, CDR2 SQIVND (reference sequence). Trimming cost V 4 bases and J 7 bases, with 16 bases left between them. The CDR3 region has the DNA TGTGCCAGTAGTAATAGGGAAATCGGGATTGAAGCTTTCTTT. Its translation: CASSNREIGIEAFF.

This chain joins TRBV7-8 and TRBJ1-1; no clear D. Per the germline V gene, CDR1 is SGHVS and CDR2 is FQNEAQ. V was cut by 5 bases and J by 2 bases, with 3 bases left in between. The CDR3 is 11 residues long. The CDR3 DNA sequence: TGTGCCAGCAGCACTAACACTGAAGCTTTCTTT. The encoded protein is CASSTNTEAFF.

A word on this clone: At one end, the junction sequence differs from germline, possibly due to a read error. This chain links TRBV10-3 with TRBJ2-7; 7 nucleotides agree with TRBD1. CDR1 and CDR2 from the germline V gene are ENHRY and SYGVKD. This CDR3 is 13 amino acids long. In nucleotides, the CDR3 is TGTGCCATCAGCAGACAGGGCTCCTCCGAGCAGTACTTC. Protein: CAISRQGSSEQYF.

By frequency in the sample, this clone is medium-sized (0.01 to 0.1%). The J gene is TRBJ1-3, the V gene TRBV4-3, with D unclear. Germline V lookup: CDR1 LGHNA, CDR2 YSLEER. This CDR3 is built from 15 residues. Trimming stripped 1 base from V and 0 bases from J, with 7 bases between. The CDR3 loop reads CASSQGAFSGNTIYF. For the CDR3, the DNA is TGCGCCAGCAGCCAAGGGGCCTTCTCTGGAAACACCATATATTTT.

This chain joins TRBV7-6 and TRBJ2-7, with 7 positions matching TRBD1. The CDR3 runs 15 residues. Germline V CDR1 and CDR2: SGHVS, FNYEAQ. With V trimmed by 5 bases and J by 1 base, 8 bases remained unmatched. The CDR3, as DNA: TGTGCCAGCAGCCACCATATGGGACAGTCCTACGAGCAGTACTTC. This encodes CASSHHMGQSYEQYF.

The chain uses TRBV7-2 and TRBJ1-4; perhaps TRBD1 as D (5 bases). Germline V gene lookup returns CDR1 SGHTA and CDR2 FQGNSA. The CDR3 contains 15 residues. V lost 1 base to trimming and J lost 8 bases, with 14 bases between them. The DNA for the CDR3 is TGTGCCAGCAGCTTAGTTAGGGGTATAAGGGAAAAACTGTTTTTT. This codes for CASSLVRGIREKLFF. Full variable domain (missing parts from reference TRBV7-2 and TRBJ1-4): GAGVSQSPSNKVTEKGKDVELRCDPISGHTALYWYRQSLGQGLEFLIYFQGNSAPDKSGLPSDRFSAERTGGSVSTLTIQRTQQEDSAVYLCASSLVRGIREKLFFGSGTQLSVL.

This chain links TRBV30 with TRBJ1-2, with 7 bases that match TRBD1. The CDR3 totals 12 residues. Germline values: CDR1 GTSNPN, CDR2 SVGIG (reference sequence). With V trimmed by 2 bases and J by 4 bases, 1 base remained unmatched. In DNA form, the CDR3 reads TGTGCCTGGAGTTCAGGGGGCTATGGCTACACCTTC. Encoded protein: CAWSSGGYGYTF.

The chain employs TRBV7-2 and TRBJ2-3; 9 bases are a match to TRBD2. The ends lost 5 bases at V and 1 base at J; junction bases unmatched: 7. Germline-derived CDR1 and CDR2 are SGHTA and FQGNSA. This CDR3 comprises 16 residues. CDR3 in amino acids: CASSPQAGGRTDTQYF. In DNA, the CDR3 is TGTGCCAGCAGCCCTCAAGCGGGAGGCCGCACAGATACGCAGTATTTT. Looking up the rest from reference TRBV7-2 and TRBJ2-3 gives the full variable domain: GAGVSQSPSNKVTEKGKDVELRCDPISGHTALYWYRQSLGQGLEFLIYFQGNSAPDKSGLPSDRFSAERTGGSVSTLTIQRTQQEDSAVYLCASSPQAGGRTDTQYFGPGTRLTVL.

The table lists this clone with a count of one. The chain links TRBV2 to TRBJ1-1, with D possibly TRBD1 on 5 matching bases. The germline gives CDR1 SNHLY, CDR2 FYNNEI. Trimming removed 4 bases at V and 7 bases at J, with 13 bases between. This CDR3 spans 13 amino acids. CDR3 residues: CASSGVGAIEAFF. CDR3 nucleotide sequence: TGTGCCAGCAGTGGGGTAGGGGCCATTGAAGCTTTCTTT.

The chain couples TRBV6-2 or TRBV6-3 to TRBJ1-5; 10 bases line up with TRBD1. CDR3 length equals 16 residues. J gave up 5 bases and V 6 bases, and 10 bases lay outside the gene matches. The germline V gene has CDR1 MNHEY and CDR2 SVGEGT. CDR3: CASSPSTGGIYQPQHF. The CDR3 DNA sequence: TGTGCCAGCAGCCCCTCGACAGGGGGCATCTATCAGCCCCAGCATTTT.

This clone has just one count. The chain links TRBV9 to TRBJ2-3, with TRBD2 as a possible D gene (5 bases). V lost 4 bases, J lost 5 bases, and 20 bases lay in between. This CDR3 is built from 16 residues. Germline CDR1 reads SGDLS; CDR2 reads YYNGEE. The CDR3 spells CASSLVPSGSEDTQYF. CDR3 nucleotide sequence: TGTGCCAGCAGCCTAGTACCGAGCGGAAGTGAAGATACGCAGTATTTT.